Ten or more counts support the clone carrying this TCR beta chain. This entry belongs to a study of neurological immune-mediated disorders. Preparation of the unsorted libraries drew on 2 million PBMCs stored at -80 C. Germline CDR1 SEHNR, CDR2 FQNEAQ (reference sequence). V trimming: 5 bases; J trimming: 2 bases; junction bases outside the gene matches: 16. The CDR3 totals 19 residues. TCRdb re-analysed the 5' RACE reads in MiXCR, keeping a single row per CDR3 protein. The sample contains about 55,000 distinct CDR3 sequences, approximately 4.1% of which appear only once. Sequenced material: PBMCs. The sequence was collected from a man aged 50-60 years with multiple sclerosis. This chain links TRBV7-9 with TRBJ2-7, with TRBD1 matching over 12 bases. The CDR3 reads CASSTHTGQGAGKAYEQYF. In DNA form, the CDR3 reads TGTGCCAGCAGCACGCACACGGGACAGGGGGCAGGAAAGGCCTACGAGCAGTACTTC. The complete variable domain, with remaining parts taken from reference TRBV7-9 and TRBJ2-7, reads DTGVSQNPRHKITKRGQNVTFRCDPISEHNRLYWYRQTLGQGPEFLTYFQNEAQLEKSRLLSDRFSAERPKGSFSTLEIQRTEQGDSAMYLCASSTHTGQGAGKAYEQYFGPGTRLTVT.